This T cell receptor (beta chain) is drawn from a study of T cell changes during pregnancy in multiple sclerosis. CDR1 is MGHDK and CDR2 is SYGVNS in the germline V gene. With V trimmed by 3 bases and J by 5 bases, 3 bases remained unmatched. The CDR3 is 14 residues long. Data came from immunoSEQ multiplex PCR; TCRdb stores just in-frame clones and leaves some out. The profile covers tens of thousands of clones, with approximately 90% appearing a single time and 3% to 4% taken by the ten largest. The clonotype comes from a female donor in good health, enrolled as a control in a pregnancy study. The chain links TRBV25-1 to TRBJ2-1; 8 bases map to TRBD2. Sequenced material: peripheral blood, taken after pregnancy. This CDR3 is CASSDQRGNNEQFF. CDR3 in DNA: TGTGCCAGCAGTGATCAGCGGGGGAACAATGAGCAGTTCTTC.